This is a list of T cell receptor beta chains from one sample in a study of T cell responses to AZD1222 COVID-19 vaccine. The table came from immunoSEQ multiplex PCR; TCRdb's copy has only in-frame clones and leaves some out. Found here are about 92,000 clones, 90% of them singletons; the top ten hold approximately 24%. The sample consisted of peripheral blood, taken on day 0 of AZD1222 vaccination. The receptors derive from an adult in good health. CDR3s include the opening cysteine and the closing phenylalanine or tryptophan. A D gene is named only where the DNA matches it firmly. The size entry is marked missing in some rows and otherwise reads once, few, many or a size class.

TRBD2	.	TRBV28	TRBJ2-7	TGTGCCAGCAGTTCCCCTTTGACTAGCGGGAGCTCCTACGAGCAGTACTTC	CASSSPLTSGSSYEQYF
.	.	TRBV5-6	TRBJ2-7	TGTGCCAGCAGCTCAACGGGGGTTGCCTACGAGCAGTACTTC	CASSSTGVAYEQYF
.	.	TRBV5-1	TRBJ1-2	TGCGCCAGCAGCGCCACAGGGATAAAGGAAGGCTACACCTTC	CASSATGIKEGYTF
.	.	TRBV28	TRBJ2-4	TGTGCCAGCAGTTTAACGGGGTTTCAAAACATTCAGTACTTC	CASSLTGFQNIQYF
TRBD1	.	TRBV18	TRBJ1-6	TGTGCCAGCTCACCTCCGGGACAGGGACCACGCTCCTATAATTCACCCCTCCACTTT	CASSPPGQGPRSYNSPLHF
.	.	TRBV7-2	TRBJ1-5	TGTGCCAGCAGCTTAGGGGTTGAAGGTCAGCCCCAGCATTTT	CASSLGVEGQPQHF
.	few	TRBV7-9	TRBJ1-1	TGTGCCAGCAGCTTACAGGGAGTGAACACTGAAGCTTTCTTT	CASSLQGVNTEAFF
TRBD1	.	TRBV6-6	TRBJ1-1	TGTGCCAGCAGTCAACAGGGGACGGGGGCTGAAGCTTTCTTT	CASSQQGTGAEAFF
.	.	TRBV10-3	TRBJ2-1	TGTGCCATCAGGAGTGGCTCTAGCTCCTACAATGAGCAGTTCTTC	CAIRSGSSSYNEQFF
.	once	TRBV11-2	TRBJ1-4	TGTGCCAGCAGCTTAGGGGGGGCTGGTTTTGAAAAACTGTTTTTT	CASSLGGAGFEKLFF
.	.	TRBV7-3	TRBJ1-5	TGTGCCACCAAAGTAGGAGATCAGCCCCAGCATTTT	CATKVGDQPQHF
TRBD1	.	TRBV19	TRBJ1-4	TGTGCCAGTAGTATGGGACAGCTGGGGGAAAAACTGTTTTTT	CASSMGQLGEKLFF
.	.	TRBV21-1	TRBJ2-4	TGTGCCAGCGGAGGGACAGCGAAAATTCAGTACTTC	CASGGTAKIQYF
.	.	TRBV5-1	TRBJ2-5	TGCGCCAGCAGCCCGGGACTGGACGTGGAGACCCAGTACTTC	CASSPGLDVETQYF
.	.	TRBV4-3	TRBJ1-5	TGCGCCAGCAGCCAAGATAGGGTTAGCAATCAGCCCCAGCATTTT	CASSQDRVSNQPQHF
.	.	TRBV2	TRBJ2-1	TGTGCCAGCAGGCAGGCGAGCTCCTACAATGAGCAGTTCTTC	CASRQASSYNEQFF
TRBD1	few	TRBV24-1	TRBJ2-5	TGTGCCACCAGTGACACCGGGACAGGAGAGACCCAGTACTTC	CATSDTGTGETQYF
.	.	TRBV7-2	TRBJ2-1	TGTGCCAGCAGCCTCCCTAGGGGGGCAGGGAATGAGCAGTTCTTC	CASSLPRGAGNEQFF
.	.	TRBV2	TRBJ2-1	TGTGCCAGCAACGGGGGCCCGAGAGGGGGAGGAAGCTCCTACAATGAGCAGTTCTTC	CASNGGPRGGGSSYNEQFF
.	.	TRBV19	TRBJ1-1	TGTGCCAGTAGTATCGGGAGGTCTGAAGCTTTCTTT	CASSIGRSEAFF
.	.	TRBV21-1	TRBJ2-7	TGTGCCAGCAGCGGAGGCAGGGGGCCCTATTACTCCTACGAGCAGTACTTC	CASSGGRGPYYSYEQYF
TRBD2	.	TRBV4-2	TRBJ2-1	TGTGCCAGCAGCCCTTCTGGAAGAGGTAGCGGGAGTAATGAGCAGTTCTTC	CASSPSGRGSGSNEQFF
TRBD1	.	TRBV6-2/TRBV6-3	TRBJ2-7	TGTGCCAGCAGTATCCCGGGACAGGGGAGGAACGAGCAGTACTTC	CASSIPGQGRNEQYF
TRBD2	.	TRBV7-2	TRBJ2-7	TGTGCCAGCAGCTTGGACGCTCTAGCGGGATACACCTACGAGCAGTACTTC	CASSLDALAGYTYEQYF
.	.	TRBV6-2/TRBV6-3	TRBJ2-7	TGTGCCAGCAGTTACTCGTCAGGGCGGCGGGAGCAGTACTTC	CASSYSSGRREQYF
.	.	TRBV7-2	TRBJ1-3	TGTGCCAGCAGCCCGACGAATGGAGGAAACACCATATATTTT	CASSPTNGGNTIYF
TRBD1	.	TRBV5-8	TRBJ1-4	TGTGCCAGCAGCTTAAACAGGGGAACGACTAATGAAAAACTGTTTTTT	CASSLNRGTTNEKLFF
TRBD1	.	TRBV9	TRBJ1-1	TGTGCCAGCAGCAACCGACAGGGAGGGAACACTGAAGCTTTCTTT	CASSNRQGGNTEAFF
.	few	TRBV19	TRBJ1-1	TGTGCCAGTAGTATGGACCTTTCAGGGGTCACTGAAGCTTTCTTT	CASSMDLSGVTEAFF
.	.	TRBV11-3	TRBJ2-3	TGTGCCAGCAGCTTAGACACGGATACGCAGTATTTT	CASSLDTDTQYF
.	once	TRBV20-1	TRBJ1-1	TGCAGTCCTGTCGGAACTGAAGCTTTCTTT	CSPVGTEAFF
TRBD1	.	TRBV6-2/TRBV6-3	TRBJ1-2	TGTGCCAGCATCCCCCCGGGACAGGTCTCAGGTGGCTACACCTTC	CASIPPGQVSGGYTF
TRBD2	.	TRBV4-2	TRBJ2-1	TGTGCCAGCAGCCCACTAGCGGGCTCCTACAATGAGCAGTTCTTC	CASSPLAGSYNEQFF
.	.	TRBV7-3	TRBJ2-1	TGTGCCAGCAGCTTAGGGTCGGTAGTGAATGAGCAGTTCTTC	CASSLGSVVNEQFF
.	.	TRBV6-1	TRBJ2-7	TGTGCCAGCAGTGAGGGTGGTTACGAGCAGTACTTC	CASSEGGYEQYF
.	.	TRBV4-1	TRBJ2-3	TGCGCCAGCAGCCAAGATCCTCAGGGGGGTACAGATACGCAGTATTTT	CASSQDPQGGTDTQYF
TRBD1	.	TRBV19	TRBJ1-2	TGTGCCAGTAGCCAAGACAGGGAGGACTATGGCTACACCTTC	CASSQDREDYGYTF
.	.	TRBV7-2	TRBJ1-6	TGTGCCAGCAGCTTAGACACAGGTCCCCTAAATTCACCCCTCCACTTT	CASSLDTGPLNSPLHF
TRBD1	.	TRBV15	TRBJ2-7	TGTGCCACCAGCAGATCGGGACAGGCCAGCTCCTACGAGCAGTACTTC	CATSRSGQASSYEQYF
.	.	TRBV9	TRBJ2-7	TGTGCCAGCAGCACGGATCCTCTCTCCTACGAGCAGTACTTC	CASSTDPLSYEQYF
TRBD2	.	TRBV7-9	TRBJ2-5	TGTGCCATCGTGCGGGGACTAGCGGTACTTCAAGAGACCCAGTACTTC	CAIVRGLAVLQETQYF
.	.	TRBV9	TRBJ1-5	TGTGCCAGCAGCGTAGGTCAGGGCGGGAATCAGCCCCAGCATTTT	CASSVGQGGNQPQHF
TRBD2	.	TRBV20-1	TRBJ2-7	TGCAGTGCTAGTGGGGGGACTAGCGGGAGTTTAGTTAACGAGCAGTACTTC	CSASGGTSGSLVNEQYF
.	.	TRBV4-2	TRBJ1-1	TGTGCCAGCAGCCAAGAGTTGGCGCTAGTGGGGACTGAAGCTTTCTTT	CASSQELALVGTEAFF
.	.	TRBV7-9	TRBJ2-7	TGTGCCAGCAGCTTACTTGGGGGCTCCTACGAGCAGTACTTC	CASSLLGGSYEQYF
.	.	TRBV25-1	TRBJ2-2	TGTGCCAGCAGTGAGCTGAAGAACACCGGGGAGCTGTTTTTT	CASSELKNTGELFF
.	.	TRBV28	TRBJ2-2	TGTGCCAGCAGTTTGTCGGGAAATAGCGGGGAGCTGTTTTTT	CASSLSGNSGELFF
.	.	TRBV10-3	TRBJ1-5	TGTGCCATCAGTTACGACAATCTCAATCAGCCCCAGCATTTT	CAISYDNLNQPQHF
.	.	TRBV9	TRBJ2-1	TGTGCCAGCAGCGTAGGGGGTAGCGGGACAGTAGGGGAGCAGTTCTTC	CASSVGGSGTVGEQFF
.	.	TRBV5-6	TRBJ1-6	TGTGCCAGCAGCTTGGGAGGAGGGAAGGGATCACCCCTCCACTTT	CASSLGGGKGSPLHF
TRBD2	.	TRBV5-1	TRBJ2-7	TGCGCCAGCAGCCCTGGGGTAGCGGGCTACGAGCAGTACTTC	CASSPGVAGYEQYF
TRBD2	.	TRBV5-4	TRBJ2-1	TGTGCCAGCAGCTTGGCCGGCGGTAGCGGGAGGGCCCCACGGTTCTTC	CASSLAGGSGRAPRFF
TRBD2	.	TRBV7-9	TRBJ2-1	TGTGCCAGCAGCATCGGGGGGGCCAGGGGTCACAATGAGCAGTTCTTC	CASSIGGARGHNEQFF
TRBD1	.	TRBV10-3	TRBJ2-2	TGTGCCATCAGTGCCCCAGGGACAGGGAGGTCCGGGGAGCTGTTTTTT	CAISAPGTGRSGELFF
TRBD1	.	TRBV5-1	TRBJ2-2	TGCGCCAGCAGCTTGGCGGACAGGGGATCCACCGGGGAGCTGTTTTTT	CASSLADRGSTGELFF